This T cell receptor beta chain was profiled in a study of beta chain features in type 1 diabetes. Once sorted, every population was more than 95% pure. The junction had 6 bases not matched to a gene; V was cut back by 3 bases and J by 3 bases. This CDR3 has 15 residues. Germline CDR1 is MNHNS and CDR2 is SASEGT. Isolated RNA was reverse transcribed in full, so expressed TCRB transcripts were sequenced. Sequenced naive, central memory and regulatory T cell samples produced an average of about 3.7 million reads. Method: immunoSEQ multiplex PCR; TCRdb's copy keeps in-frame clones and lacks some. The repertoire holds a few hundred thousand clones, 10% to 15% seen once, with 0.015% to 0.02% in the top ten.

Sequencing was done on a sample of naive CD4+ T cells from blood. The chain joins TRBV6-1 to TRBJ2-7; 9 positions match TRBD2. The TCR comes from a young man in good health. CDR3 region: CASSDLAGINYEQYF. CDR3 sequence (DNA): TGTGCCAGCAGTGATCTAGCGGGGATTAACTACGAGCAGTACTTC.